The 3 T cell receptor beta chains in this list originate from one sample, sequenced in a study of blood T cells in healthy people across ages. The authors ran a second PCR of roughly 6 to 11 cycles using a sample-barcoded 5' primer and a J-beta primer mix. TCRdb re-called the 5' RACE reads through MiXCR, storing one row per CDR3 protein. The sample has about 900,000 distinct CDR3 sequences; approximately 65% are singletons. The sequenced material came from blood. The source of these receptors is a man aged 25 to 40 in good health.

The chain employs TRBV12-3 or TRBV12-4 and TRBJ1-5; no firm D call. The V end was cut by 6 bases, the J end by 1 base, with 13 bases between. The CDR3 length is 15 residues. CDR3 DNA sequence: TGTGCCAGCAGGATCGGAATATCAAGCAATCAGCCCCAGCATTTT. Its translation is CASRIGISSNQPQHF.

CDR3 DNA sequence: TGTGCCATCAGTGAGGGACTAGCAAGGAAGGGGACAGATACGCAGTATTTT. Translation: CAISEGLARKGTDTQYF. V usage is TRBV10-3 and J usage is TRBJ2-3; 8 nucleotides match TRBD2. The CDR3 is 17 residues long. Trimming at V came to 2 bases and at J to 3 bases, leaving 10 bases not matched to a gene. Germline lookup yields CDR1 ENHRY and CDR2 SYGVKD.

V gene TRBV7-6 combines with J gene TRBJ2-1; TRBD2 agrees at 9 bases. In germline, CDR1 is SGHVS, CDR2 FNYEAQ. Germline trimming cut 8 bases from V and 10 bases from J; bases unmatched to any gene: 15. The CDR3 is 15 amino acids. CDR3: CASSFPSGAIEEQFF. The CDR3 bases are TGTGCCAGCTCCTTTCCTAGCGGGGCAATCGAAGAGCAGTTCTTC.